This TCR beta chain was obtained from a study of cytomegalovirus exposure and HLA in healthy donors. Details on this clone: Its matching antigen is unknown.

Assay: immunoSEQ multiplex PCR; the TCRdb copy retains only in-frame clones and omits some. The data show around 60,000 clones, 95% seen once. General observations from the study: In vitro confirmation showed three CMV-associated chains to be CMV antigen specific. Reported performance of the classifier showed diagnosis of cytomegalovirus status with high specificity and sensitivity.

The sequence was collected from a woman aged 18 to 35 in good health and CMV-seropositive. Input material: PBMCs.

The CDR3 DNA reads as TGTGCCACCGCACCACTCGGACAGGGGGCTTCAGATACGCAGTATTTT. Translated: CATAPLGQGASDTQYF. The J gene is TRBJ2-3, the V gene TRBV11-2; TRBD1 matches at 11 bases. Unmatched junction bases numbered 13, after V lost 10 bases and J lost 4 bases. The CDR3 covers 16 residues. CDR1 and CDR2 (germline): SGHAT, FQNNGV.